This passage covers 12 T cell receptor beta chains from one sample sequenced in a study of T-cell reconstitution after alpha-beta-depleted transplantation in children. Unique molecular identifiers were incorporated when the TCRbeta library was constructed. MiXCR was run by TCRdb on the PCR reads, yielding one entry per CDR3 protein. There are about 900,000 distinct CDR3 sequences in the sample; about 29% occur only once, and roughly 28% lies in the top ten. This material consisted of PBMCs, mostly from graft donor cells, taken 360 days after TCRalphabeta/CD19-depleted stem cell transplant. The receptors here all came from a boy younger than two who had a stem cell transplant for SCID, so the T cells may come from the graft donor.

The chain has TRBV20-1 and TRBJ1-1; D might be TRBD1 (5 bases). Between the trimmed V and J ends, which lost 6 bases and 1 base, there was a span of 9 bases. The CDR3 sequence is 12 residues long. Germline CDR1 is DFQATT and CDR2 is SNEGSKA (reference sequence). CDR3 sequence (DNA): TGCAGTGCCTGGGGGGGGAACACTGAAGCTTTCTTT. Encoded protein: CSAWGGNTEAFF.

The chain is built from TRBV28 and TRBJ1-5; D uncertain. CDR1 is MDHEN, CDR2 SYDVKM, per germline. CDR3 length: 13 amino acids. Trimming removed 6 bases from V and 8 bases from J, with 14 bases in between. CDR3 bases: TGTGCCAGCAGGGCGGTTCTTAAGGAGCCCCAGCATTTT. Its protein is CASRAVLKEPQHF.

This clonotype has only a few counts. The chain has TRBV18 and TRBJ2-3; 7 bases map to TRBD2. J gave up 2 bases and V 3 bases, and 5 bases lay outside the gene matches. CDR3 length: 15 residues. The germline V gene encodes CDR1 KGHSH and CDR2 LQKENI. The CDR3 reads CASSPQRGPTDTQYF. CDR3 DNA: TGTGCCAGCTCACCGCAGCGGGGACCCACAGATACGCAGTATTTT.

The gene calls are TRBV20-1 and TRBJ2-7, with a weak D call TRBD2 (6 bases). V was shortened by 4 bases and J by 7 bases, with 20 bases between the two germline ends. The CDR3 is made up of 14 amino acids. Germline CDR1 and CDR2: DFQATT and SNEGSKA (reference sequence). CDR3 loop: CSATRGLTLEEQYF. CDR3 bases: TGCAGTGCTACCCGGGGACTTACCCTGGAAGAGCAGTACTTC.

This CDR3 reads CASSLRNRGELFF. The CDR3 DNA sequence: TGTGCCAGCAGCTTACGTAATAGGGGGGAGCTGTTTTTT. This chain links TRBV7-2 with TRBJ2-2; no clear D gene. Germline V gene data show CDR1 as SGHTA and CDR2 as FQGNSA. The CDR3 totals 13 residues. The V end lost 2 bases, the J end lost 8 bases, and 9 bases lay between the germline ends. Complete variable domain (other parts from reference TRBV7-2 and TRBJ2-2): GAGVSQSPSNKVTEKGKDVELRCDPISGHTALYWYRQSLGQGLEFLIYFQGNSAPDKSGLPSDRFSAERTGGSVSTLTIQRTQQEDSAVYLCASSLRNRGELFFGEGSRLTVL.

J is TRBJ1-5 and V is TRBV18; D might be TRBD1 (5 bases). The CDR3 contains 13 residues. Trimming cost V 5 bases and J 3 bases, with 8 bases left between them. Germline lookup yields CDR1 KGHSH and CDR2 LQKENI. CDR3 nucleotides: TGTGCCAGCTCAATGGGGCTCAATCAGCCCCAGCATTTT. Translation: CASSMGLNQPQHF.

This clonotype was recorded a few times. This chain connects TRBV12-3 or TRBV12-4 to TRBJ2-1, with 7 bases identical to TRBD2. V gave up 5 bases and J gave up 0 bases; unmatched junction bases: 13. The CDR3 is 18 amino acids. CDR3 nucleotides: TGTGCCAGCAGTGGCGGACTTCTAGCGGACGCCTCCTACAATGAGCAGTTCTTC. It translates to CASSGGLLADASYNEQFF.

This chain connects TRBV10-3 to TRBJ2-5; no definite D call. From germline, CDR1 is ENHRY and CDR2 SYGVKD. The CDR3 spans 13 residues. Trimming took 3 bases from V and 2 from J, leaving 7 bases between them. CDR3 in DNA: TGTGCCATCAGTGATACGGTTCAAGAGACCCAGTACTTC. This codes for CAISDTVQETQYF.

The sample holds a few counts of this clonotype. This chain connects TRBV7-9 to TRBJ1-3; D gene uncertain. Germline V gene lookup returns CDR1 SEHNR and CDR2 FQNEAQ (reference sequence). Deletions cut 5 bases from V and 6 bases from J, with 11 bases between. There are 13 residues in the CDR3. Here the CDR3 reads CASSQQTLNTIYF. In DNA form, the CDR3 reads TGTGCCAGCAGCCAACAGACTCTAAACACCATATATTTT. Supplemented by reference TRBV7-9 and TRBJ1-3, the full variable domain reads DTGVSQNPRHKITKRGQNVTFRCDPISEHNRLYWYRQTLGQGPEFLTYFQNEAQLEKSRLLSDRFSAERPKGSFSTLEIQRTEQGDSAMYLCASSQQTLNTIYFGEGSWLTVV.

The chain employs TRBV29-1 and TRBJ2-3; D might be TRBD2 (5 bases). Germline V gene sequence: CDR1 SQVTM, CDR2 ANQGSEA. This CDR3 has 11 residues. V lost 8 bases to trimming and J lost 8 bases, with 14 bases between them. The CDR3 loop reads CSWRGPGTQYF. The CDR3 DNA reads TGCAGCTGGAGAGGGCCGGGTACGCAGTATTTT.

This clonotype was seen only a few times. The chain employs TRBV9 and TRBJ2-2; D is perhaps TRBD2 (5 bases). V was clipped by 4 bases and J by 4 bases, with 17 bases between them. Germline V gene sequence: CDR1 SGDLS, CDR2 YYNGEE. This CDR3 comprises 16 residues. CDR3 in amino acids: CASSLSGVEPTGELFF. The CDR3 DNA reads TGTGCCAGCAGCCTATCCGGGGTCGAGCCCACCGGGGAGCTGTTTTTT.

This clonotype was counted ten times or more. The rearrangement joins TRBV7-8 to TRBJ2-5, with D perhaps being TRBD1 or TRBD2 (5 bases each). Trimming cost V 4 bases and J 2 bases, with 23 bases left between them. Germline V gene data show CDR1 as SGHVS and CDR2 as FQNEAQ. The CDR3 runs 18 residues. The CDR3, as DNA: TGTGCCAGCAGCTCCCGGGACCTTACTAGGCTGATTCAAGAGACCCAGTACTTC. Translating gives CASSSRDLTRLIQETQYF.